The 32 T cell receptor beta chains given below trace back to one sample, sequenced in a study of shared clonotypes between healthy human individuals. This table comes from immunoSEQ multiplex PCR, and its TCRdb copy is limited to in-frame clones, with some not included. Among roughly 2.5 million clones listed, around nine tenths were seen once. Sample: naive CD4+ T cells sorted from blood. The sample's subset: CD45RA+ positively selected. These receptor sequences come from a man between 18 and 35 years old in good health.

This chain joins TRBV7-8 and TRBJ2-7; 7 nucleotides line up with TRBD1. Losses at the gene ends were 1 base for V and 2 bases for J; bases not matched to a gene: 2. The CDR3 covers 14 residues. CDR1 and CDR2 (germline): SGHVS, FQNEAQ. The CDR3 here is CASSLGTGTYEQYF. The CDR3 bases are TGTGCCAGCAGCTTAGGGACAGGCACCTACGAGCAGTACTTC.

This clone was recorded once. V usage is TRBV18 and J usage is TRBJ2-3; no reliable D call. Germline lookup yields CDR1 KGHSH and CDR2 LQKENI. Trimming cost V 2 bases and J 1 base, with 16 bases left between them. This CDR3 spans 17 amino acids. In nucleotides, the CDR3 is TGTGCCAGCTCACCAGGGATGAGGTCGAGCGGCACAGATACGCAGTATTTT. Its protein is CASSPGMRSSGTDTQYF.

This rearrangement joins TRBV6-1 to TRBJ1-1; D possibly corresponds to TRBD1 (5 bases). Germline CDR1 and CDR2: MNHNS and SASEGT. This CDR3 has 12 residues. Trimming took 2 bases from V and 8 from J, leaving 9 bases between them. Here the CDR3 reads CASSEFGGEAFF. CDR3 coding DNA: TGTGCCAGCAGTGAATTTGGGGGGGAAGCTTTCTTT.

J is TRBJ2-2 and V is TRBV7-9; D may be TRBD1 (6 bases). The germline V and J ends were trimmed by 6 bases and 4 bases, with 15 bases remaining between them. The CDR3 runs 15 residues. Germline CDR1 is SEHNR and CDR2 is FQNEAQ (reference sequence). The CDR3 region has the DNA TGTGCCAGCAGGGAACAGGGCGGAGCCACCGGGGAGCTGTTTTTT. Protein: CASREQGGATGELFF.

V is TRBV29-1 and J is TRBJ2-5; 16 bases line up with TRBD2. The CDR3 is made up of 19 amino acids. After removal of 6 bases from V and 2 bases from J, the junction contained 15 bases not matched to a gene. Per germline, CDR1 SQVTM and CDR2 ANQGSEA. The CDR3 DNA follows: TGCAGCGTCCGAATGAGGCCCCAGGGACTAGCGGGGGGGCAAGAGACCCAGTACTTC. It is translated as CSVRMRPQGLAGGQETQYF.

V and J are TRBV28 and TRBJ2-5; 9 nucleotides align to TRBD1. Germline trimming cut 1 base from V and 5 bases from J; bases unmatched to any gene: 8. The CDR3 sequence is 16 residues long. Germline CDR1 MDHEN, CDR2 SYDVKM. The DNA for the CDR3 is TGTGCCAGCAGTTTATCGGGGACAGGGAAAAAGGAGACCCAGTACTTC. Its translation is CASSLSGTGKKETQYF.

This clone is a singleton in its sample. V usage is TRBV5-6 and J usage is TRBJ2-5; weak D call: TRBD2 (5 bases). Deletions cut 2 bases from V and 3 bases from J, with 11 bases between. CDR1 and CDR2 from the germline V gene are SGHDT and YYEEEE. This CDR3 spans 14 amino acids. Here the CDR3 reads CASSLFLEEETQYF. The CDR3 DNA reads as TGTGCCAGCAGCTTATTCCTGGAGGAAGAGACCCAGTACTTC.

The chain uses TRBV29-1 and TRBJ1-2; D not certain. The CDR3 runs 13 residues. The V end was cut by 2 bases, the J end by 6 bases, with 13 bases between. CDR1 is SQVTM and CDR2 is ANQGSEA in the germline V gene. The CDR3 DNA sequence: TGCAGCGTTGAACGGGTCCCCCTTAATGGCTACACCTTC. Protein product: CSVERVPLNGYTF.

The V gene is TRBV6-5, the J gene TRBJ1-5, with a possible D match to TRBD1 (5 bases). The CDR3 has 15 residues. Germline loops: CDR1 MNHEY, CDR2 SVGAGI. V lost 7 bases, J lost 0 bases, and 13 bases lay in between. Here the CDR3 DNA reads TGTGCCAGCAACCCCGACAGAAATAGCAATCAGCCCCAGCATTTT. This encodes CASNPDRNSNQPQHF.

J is TRBJ1-2 and V is TRBV19; 9 bases line up with TRBD1. CDR1 and CDR2 from the germline V gene are LNHDA and SQIVND (reference sequence). The ends lost 5 bases at V and 3 bases at J; junction bases unmatched: 16. This CDR3 is 18 amino acids long. The CDR3 protein is CASSSHISGQGQHYGYTF. DNA for the CDR3: TGTGCCAGTAGTTCCCACATCTCGGGACAGGGTCAACACTATGGCTACACCTTC.

CDR3 sequence reads: CASSRTEPYEQYF. For the CDR3, the DNA is TGTGCCAGCAGCCGGACAGAGCCGTACGAGCAGTACTTC. This chain connects TRBV11-1 to TRBJ2-7, with TRBD1 as a possible D gene (6 bases). Germline CDR1 reads SGHAT; CDR2 reads FQDESV (reference sequence). Trimming took off 5 bases at V and 4 bases at J, with 12 bases between the two ends. This CDR3 is 13 amino acids long.

The chain combines TRBV11-2 with TRBJ2-3; D perhaps matches TRBD2 (6 bases). The CDR3 sequence is 15 residues long. Trimming removed 1 base from V and 4 bases from J, with 12 bases in between. CDR1 and CDR2 from the germline V gene are SGHAT and FQNNGV. CDR3 in amino acids: CASSLAGERADTQYF. The CDR3 nucleotides read TGTGCCAGCAGCTTAGCGGGAGAGAGGGCAGATACGCAGTATTTT. The whole variable domain, remainder taken from reference TRBV11-2 and TRBJ2-3, is EAGVAQSPRYKIIEKRQSVAFWCNPISGHATLYWYQQILGQGPKLLIQFQNNGVVDDSQLPKDRFSAERLKGVDSTLKIQPAKLEDSAVYLCASSLAGERADTQYFGPGTRLTVL.

The J gene is TRBJ1-5, the V gene TRBV6-5; TRBD1 might be the D (6 bases). With 7 bases removed from V and 0 bases from J, the gap between germline ends came to 13 bases. From germline, CDR1 is MNHEY and CDR2 SVGAGI. The CDR3 contains 15 residues. CDR3 protein: CASMGARGSNQPQHF. Here the CDR3 DNA reads TGTGCCAGCATGGGGGCGAGGGGTAGCAATCAGCCCCAGCATTTT.

The chain couples TRBV2 to TRBJ1-5; TRBD1 agrees at 10 bases. V shed 6 bases and J 6 bases; nucleotides not matched to a gene: 8. The germline CDR1 and CDR2 sequences are SNHLY and FYNNEI. The CDR3 is 15 residues long. The CDR3 DNA follows: TGTGCCAGCAGCGCCGGGACAGGGGTTGCTCAGCCCCAGCATTTT. It specifies CASSAGTGVAQPQHF.

The chain recombines TRBV29-1 with TRBJ2-7, with 10 bases lining up with TRBD1. Germline V gene lookup returns CDR1 SQVTM and CDR2 ANQGSEA. CDR3 size: 13 residues. The V and J ends lost 6 bases and 2 bases, in that order; junction bases with no gene match: 4. This CDR3 is CSVRTGGAYEQYF. The CDR3 DNA reads as TGCAGCGTCCGGACAGGGGGGGCCTACGAGCAGTACTTC.

Turning to this clone: Other DNA variants within this sample encode the same CDR3. The genes are TRBV9 and TRBJ2-3; D might be TRBD2 (6 bases). Germline lookup yields CDR1 SGDLS and CDR2 YYNGEE. V shed 3 bases and J shed 6 bases, with 14 bases lying between them. The CDR3 extends over 14 amino acids. The CDR3 region has the DNA TGTGCCAGCAGCGCGGACCGGGACTTGGATACGCAGTATTTT. Translating gives CASSADRDLDTQYF. Variable domain in full (rest from reference TRBV9 and TRBJ2-3): DSGVTQTPKHLITATGQRVTLRCSPRSGDLSVYWYQQSLDQGLQFLIQYYNGEERAKGNILERFSAQQFPDLHSELNLSSLELGDSALYFCASSADRDLDTQYFGPGTRLTVL.

The V call is TRBV5-6, the J call TRBJ2-5, with D possibly matching TRBD1 (6 bases). V lost 3 bases, J lost 1 base, and 10 bases lay in between. Germline values: CDR1 SGHDT, CDR2 YYEEEE. This CDR3 has 14 residues. The CDR3, as DNA: TGTGCCAGCAGCTCCCACAGGGTCCAAGAGACCCAGTACTTC. It translates to CASSSHRVQETQYF.

The V and J genes are TRBV7-2 and TRBJ1-2, with D possibly matching TRBD1 (5 bases). V was trimmed by 3 bases and J by 4 bases, leaving 15 bases between them. The V gene's germline CDR1 is SGHTA and CDR2 FQGNSA. CDR3 length: 15 amino acids. CDR3 sequence reads: CASSFTGGDVYGYTF. CDR3 bases: TGTGCCAGCAGCTTTACGGGAGGGGACGTCTATGGCTACACCTTC.

The V and J genes are TRBV4-3 and TRBJ2-7; unclear D gene. The CDR3 is made up of 15 amino acids. Germline V gene sequence: CDR1 LGHNA, CDR2 YSLEER. V dropped 0 bases and J dropped 2 bases, with 11 bases sitting between them. CDR3 residues: CASSQESSLAYEQYF. In DNA form, the CDR3 reads TGCGCCAGCAGCCAAGAGTCAAGCCTAGCCTACGAGCAGTACTTC.

On this clone: Other DNA sequences in this sample translate to the same CDR3. This chain connects TRBV11-2 to TRBJ2-7; no clear D gene. The CDR3 runs 13 residues. CDR1 and CDR2 from the germline V gene are SGHAT and FQNNGV. V was trimmed by 3 bases and J by 1 base, leaving 7 bases between them. CDR3 sequence: CASSFSGSYEQYF. The CDR3 region has the DNA TGTGCCAGCAGCTTTTCCGGGTCCTACGAGCAGTACTTC.

The gene calls are TRBV6-6 and TRBJ1-5; TRBD1 is a possible D gene (6 bases). CDR1 and CDR2 from the germline V gene are MNHNY and SVGAGI (reference sequence). CDR3 length: 15 amino acids. V gave up 5 bases and J gave up 2 bases, with 13 bases separating them. This CDR3 reads CASSNRVSGNQPQHF. DNA for the CDR3: TGTGCCAGCAGTAACAGGGTCTCGGGCAATCAGCCCCAGCATTTT.

Worth noting for this clone: The sample holds other DNA sequences that translate to the same CDR3. The chain links TRBV5-1 to TRBJ2-1, with D uncertain. Germline values: CDR1 SGHRS, CDR2 YFSETQ. This CDR3 region has 12 residues. Trimming pared 3 bases from V and 7 bases from J, leaving 8 bases between. CDR3 sequence (DNA): TGCGCCAGCAGCTCCAGTGGGAATGAGCAGTTCTTC. This gives the protein CASSSSGNEQFF.

The chain uses TRBV19 and TRBJ1-3; D ambiguous. Germline values: CDR1 LNHDA, CDR2 SQIVND (reference sequence). V dropped 1 base and J dropped 0 bases, with 19 bases sitting between them. CDR3 size: 19 residues. The CDR3 spells CASSIGLNSGRSSGNTIYF. CDR3 nucleotide sequence: TGTGCCAGTAGTATAGGGTTAAATTCCGGACGGAGCTCTGGAAACACCATATATTTT. Full variable domain (outside the CDR3, taken from reference TRBV19 and TRBJ1-3): DGGITQSPKYLFRKEGQNVTLSCEQNLNHDAMYWYRQDPGQGLRLIYYSQIVNDFQKGDIAEGYSVSREKKESFPLTVTSAQKNPTAFYLCASSIGLNSGRSSGNTIYFGEGSWLTVV.

This clone was seen a single time. The V gene is TRBV28, the J gene TRBJ2-2, with 14 bases that match TRBD2. V gave up 4 bases and J gave up 5 bases; unmatched junction bases: 12. This CDR3 is built from 19 residues. Germline lookup yields CDR1 MDHEN and CDR2 SYDVKM. CDR3 sequence (DNA): TGTGCCAGCAGTTCCGCGGGACTAGCGGGGGCCCCCGGGACCGGGGAGCTGTTTTTT. Protein sequence: CASSSAGLAGAPGTGELFF.

This chain uses TRBV6-4 with TRBJ2-1, with 10 bases matching TRBD2. V lost 4 bases and J lost 6; bases outside the gene matches: 6. The CDR3 sequence is 15 residues long. The V gene's germline CDR1 is MRHNA and CDR2 SNTAGT. CDR3 amino acids: CASSVIAGGINEQFF. In DNA, the CDR3 is TGTGCCAGCAGTGTTATAGCGGGGGGCATCAATGAGCAGTTCTTC.

The chain joins TRBV5-1 to TRBJ1-3, with D possibly TRBD1 on 5 matching bases. V lost 4 bases and J lost 1, with 9 bases in between. The CDR3 runs 14 residues. Per the germline V gene, CDR1 is SGHRS and CDR2 is YFSETQ. The CDR3 reads CASSQEGSGNTIYF. For the CDR3, the DNA is TGCGCCAGCAGCCAGGAGGGGTCTGGAAACACCATATATTTT.

The chain joins TRBV28 to TRBJ1-2, with 7 bases identical to TRBD1. Trimming took 4 bases from V and 6 from J; bases not matched to a gene: 17. The CDR3 has 17 amino acids. Germline CDR1 is MDHEN and CDR2 is SYDVKM. CDR3 sequence reads: CASSSPGGERVRDGYTF. The CDR3 bases are TGTGCCAGCAGTTCCCCAGGGGGAGAGAGGGTGAGGGATGGCTACACCTTC.

The genes are TRBV27 and TRBJ2-7; D is unresolved. V was shortened by 5 bases and J by 3 bases, with 14 bases between the two germline ends. Germline V gene sequence: CDR1 MNHEY, CDR2 SMNVEV (reference sequence). This CDR3 has 14 residues. Written as DNA, the CDR3 is TGTGCCAGCAGTCTCTCCCCGCCGGGCTACGAGCAGTACTTC. It specifies CASSLSPPGYEQYF.

The CDR3 sequence is CASSPSEDNYGYTF. The CDR3 region has the DNA TGTGCCAGCTCCCCCTCTGAGGACAACTATGGCTACACCTTC. The rearrangement joins TRBV18 to TRBJ1-2; no firm D call. The CDR3 runs 14 residues. Trimming removed 6 bases from V and 2 bases from J, with 13 bases in between. Germline lookup yields CDR1 KGHSH and CDR2 LQKENI.

The rearrangement uses TRBV19 and TRBJ1-1; unclear D gene. V was cut by 6 bases and J by 1 base, with 21 bases left in between. Germline loops: CDR1 LNHDA, CDR2 SQIVND (reference sequence). The CDR3 length is 17 residues. Here the CDR3 reads CASSNYDAVGKNTEAFF. CDR3 coding DNA: TGTGCCAGTAGCAATTACGACGCTGTAGGAAAGAACACTGAAGCTTTCTTT.

V gene TRBV9 combines with J gene TRBJ2-7; no reliable D call. V was clipped by 0 bases and J by 1 base, with 17 bases between them. The length of the CDR3 is 17 residues. Germline lookup yields CDR1 SGDLS and CDR2 YYNGEE. The CDR3 DNA is TGTGCCAGCAGCGTAGATGAGTATGGGTGGGATTCCTACGAGCAGTACTTC. Amino acid sequence: CASSVDEYGWDSYEQYF.

This rearrangement joins TRBV5-1 to TRBJ2-3; TRBD1 might be the D (5 bases). Trimming cost V 0 bases and J 1 base, with 9 bases left between them. Germline loops: CDR1 SGHRS, CDR2 YFSETQ. The CDR3 totals 15 residues. CDR3 DNA sequence: TGCGCCAGCAGCTTGGAGGGGTACGGCACAGATACGCAGTATTTT. Its translation: CASSLEGYGTDTQYF. The full variable domain, rest sourced from reference TRBV5-1 and TRBJ2-3, is KAGVTQTPRYLIKTRGQQVTLSCSPISGHRSVSWYQQTPGQGLQFLFEYFSETQRNKGNFPGRFSGRQFSNSRSEMNVSTLELGDSALYLCASSLEGYGTDTQYFGPGTRLTVL.